These T cell receptor beta chains were read from a single sample in a study of blood T cell repertoires in COVID-19. Only in-frame clones appear in the TCRdb table, and some are missing; sequencing was by immunoSEQ multiplex PCR. Altogether about 56,000 clones are present, around four fifths being singletons, with the ten largest covering roughly 13%. The sequencing sample was made of peripheral blood. The receptor set was obtained from a woman aged 80 or over with acute or convalescent COVID-19. Both conserved end residues are part of each CDR3. D genes are given only for firm matches. Size is omitted from some rows. Given values are once, few, many or a class for expanded clones.

j_call,v_call,d_call,clone_size,cdr3_aa,cdr3_nt
TRBJ2-5,TRBV6-5,-,-,CASSPRGLKEETQYF,TGTGCCAGCAGTCCACGGGGACTCAAGGAGGAGACCCAGTACTTC
TRBJ2-3,TRBV19,-,-,CASRPQHRGAMADTQYF,TGTGCCAGTAGACCCCAGCATCGGGGGGCTATGGCAGATACGCAGTATTTT
TRBJ2-7,TRBV3-1/TRBV3-2,TRBD2,-,CASSQDWGGREQYF,TGTGCCAGCAGCCAAGATTGGGGGGGTCGAGAGCAGTACTTC
TRBJ2-7,TRBV2,TRBD1,once,CASRHGQGALYEQYF,TGTGCCAGCAGGCATGGACAGGGGGCTTTGTACGAGCAGTACTTC
TRBJ1-1,TRBV5-1,-,-,CASSNPEQAEAFF,TGCGCCAGCAGTAACCCCGAGCAAGCTGAAGCTTTCTTT
TRBJ1-2,TRBV6-5,TRBD1,few,CASRQGQGGYTF,TGTGCCAGCAGACAGGGGCAGGGTGGCTACACCTTC
TRBJ2-3,TRBV5-1,TRBD2,-,CASSLAGTSGTDTQYF,TGCGCCAGCAGCTTGGCCGGGACTAGCGGCACAGATACGCAGTATTTT
TRBJ2-7,TRBV6-5,-,-,CASSYRGQRESYEQYF,TGTGCCAGCAGTTACCGTGGACAAAGGGAATCCTACGAGCAGTACTTC
TRBJ1-2,TRBV3-1/TRBV3-2,TRBD1,-,CASSPGTAYGYTF,TGTGCCAGCAGCCCTGGGACAGCATATGGCTACACCTTC
TRBJ1-2,TRBV6-5,TRBD1,-,CASRRRDRTDGYTF,TGTGCCAGCAGGCGCCGGGACAGGACCGATGGCTACACCTTC
TRBJ2-2,TRBV13,TRBD1,-,CASRRTGNTGELFF,TGTGCCAGCAGACGGACAGGGAACACCGGGGAGCTGTTTTTT
TRBJ2-7,TRBV6-1,TRBD2,once,CASSEATSGVGEQYF,TGTGCCAGCAGTGAAGCGACTAGCGGGGTGGGCGAGCAGTACTTC
TRBJ1-1,TRBV2,TRBD1,-,CASSDRDRGPNTEAFF,TGTGCCAGCAGTGATAGGGACAGGGGGCCGAACACTGAAGCTTTCTTT
TRBJ2-7,TRBV30,TRBD1,-,CAWIRTGAPYEQYF,TGTGCCTGGATCCGGACAGGGGCCCCCTACGAGCAGTACTTC
TRBJ2-7,TRBV9,-,-,CASSVGGVRGYEQYF,TGTGCCAGCAGCGTAGGAGGGGTCAGGGGTTACGAGCAGTACTTC
TRBJ2-6,TRBV5-1,-,-,CASIGPGANVLTF,TGCGCCAGCATCGGTCCTGGGGCCAACGTCCTGACTTTC
TRBJ1-2,TRBV2,-,-,CASTRQGPNYGYTF,TGTGCCAGCACTAGGCAGGGTCCGAACTATGGCTACACCTTC
TRBJ1-3,TRBV9,-,-,CASSTTDSGNTIYF,TGTGCCAGCAGCACGACAGACTCTGGAAACACCATATATTTT
TRBJ1-5,TRBV19,-,-,CASSSTPGVNQPQHF,TGTGCCAGTAGTTCAACTCCGGGGGTCAATCAGCCCCAGCATTTT
TRBJ1-6,TRBV3-1/TRBV3-2,-,-,CASSLQGRANSPLHF,TGTGCCAGCAGCTTGCAGGGAAGAGCTAATTCACCCCTCCACTTT
TRBJ2-1,TRBV2,-,-,CASRTESVRVLYNEQFF,TGTGCCAGCCGCACAGAGAGCGTCAGGGTTCTCTACAATGAGCAGTTCTTC
TRBJ2-2,TRBV9,-,-,CASSVHPRGNTGELFF,TGTGCCAGCAGCGTCCATCCCAGGGGGAACACCGGGGAGCTGTTTTTT
TRBJ2-3,TRBV19,TRBD2,-,CASSGNSGRTDTQYF,TGTGCCAGTAGTGGTAATAGCGGGCGCACAGATACGCAGTATTTT
TRBJ2-5,TRBV6-5,TRBD2,-,CASSAGTSGQETQYF,TGTGCCAGCAGCGCCGGGACTAGCGGCCAAGAGACCCAGTACTTC
TRBJ2-1,TRBV2,-,-,CASSLGGAIYNEQFF,TGTGCCAGCAGTCTAGGGGGGGCCATCTACAATGAGCAGTTCTTC
TRBJ2-5,TRBV14,-,-,CASSPVGQRVETQYF,TGTGCCAGCAGCCCGGTTGGGCAGAGGGTCGAGACCCAGTACTTC
TRBJ1-2,TRBV5-1,TRBD1,-,CASSARMRDRGDGYTF,TGCGCCAGCAGCGCTCGGATGAGAGACAGGGGTGATGGCTACACCTTC
TRBJ2-2,TRBV24-1,TRBD2,-,CATSARTRSTGELFF,TGTGCCACCAGTGCCAGGACTAGGAGTACCGGGGAGCTGTTTTTT
TRBJ2-4,TRBV19,-,-,CASSIPGSKNIQYF,TGTGCCAGTAGTATCCCAGGGTCCAAAAACATTCAGTACTTC
TRBJ1-2,TRBV3-1/TRBV3-2,TRBD1,-,CASSRDRVYGYTF,TGTGCCAGCAGTCGAGACAGGGTCTATGGCTACACCTTC
TRBJ2-7,TRBV20-1,-,-,CSASDGEVGSYEQYF,TGCAGTGCTAGTGACGGGGAAGTTGGGTCCTACGAGCAGTACTTC
TRBJ1-2,TRBV12-5,-,-,CASGLGTVAGYTF,TGTGCTAGTGGTTTGGGGACAGTCGCTGGCTACACCTTC
TRBJ1-2,TRBV27,TRBD1,-,CASSFSGQGKSGYTF,TGTGCCAGCAGTTTTTCCGGACAGGGTAAGTCTGGCTACACCTTC
TRBJ2-6,TRBV15,-,-,CATSRDVAGANVLTF,TGTGCCACCAGCAGAGATGTAGCTGGGGCCAACGTCCTGACTTTC
TRBJ2-3,TRBV25-1,-,-,CASSGSRGRTDTQYF,TGTGCCAGCAGTGGATCCAGGGGTCGCACAGATACGCAGTATTTT
TRBJ1-2,TRBV30,-,-,CAWSGQVPNYGYTF,TGTGCCTGGAGTGGTCAGGTACCTAACTATGGCTACACCTTC
TRBJ1-5,TRBV5-1,TRBD1,-,CASSLGQGSNQPQHF,TGCGCCAGCAGCTTAGGACAGGGCAGCAATCAGCCCCAGCATTTT
TRBJ1-1,TRBV6-5,-,-,CASSYSNSLEAFF,TGTGCCAGCAGTTACTCGAACAGTCTTGAAGCTTTCTTT